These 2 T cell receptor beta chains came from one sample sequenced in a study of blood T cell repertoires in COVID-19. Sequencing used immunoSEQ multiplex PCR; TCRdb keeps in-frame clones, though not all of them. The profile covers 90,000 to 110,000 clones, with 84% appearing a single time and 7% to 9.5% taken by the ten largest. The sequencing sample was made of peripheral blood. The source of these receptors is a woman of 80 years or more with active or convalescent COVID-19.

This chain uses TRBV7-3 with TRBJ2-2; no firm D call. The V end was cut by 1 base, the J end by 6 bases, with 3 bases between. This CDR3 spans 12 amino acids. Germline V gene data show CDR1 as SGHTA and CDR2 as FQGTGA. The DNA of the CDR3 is TGTGCCAGCAGCTTAAGGCCCGGGGAGCTGTTTTTT. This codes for CASSLRPGELFF. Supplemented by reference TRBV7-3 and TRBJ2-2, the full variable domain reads GAGVSQTPSNKVTEKGKYVELRCDPISGHTALYWYRQSLGQGPEFLIYFQGTGAADDSGLPNDRFFAVRPEGSVSTLKIQRTERGDSAVYLCASSLRPGELFFGEGSRLTVL.

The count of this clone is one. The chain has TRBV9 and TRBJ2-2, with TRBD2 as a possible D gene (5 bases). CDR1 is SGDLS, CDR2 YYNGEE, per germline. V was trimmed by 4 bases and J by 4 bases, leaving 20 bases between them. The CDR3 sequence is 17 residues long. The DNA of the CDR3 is TGTGCCAGCAGCACCCGGACTCCGGTCTACCTCACCGGGGAGCTGTTTTTT. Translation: CASSTRTPVYLTGELFF.